The rows below give T cell receptor beta chains drawn from one sample of a study of blood T cell repertoires in COVID-19. Using immunoSEQ multiplex PCR, the repertoire was profiled, and TCRdb retains in-frame clones only, with some absent. The table lists about 210,000 clones, 88% of them singletons. Input material: peripheral blood. All receptors come from a man between 18 and 29 years old with active or convalescent COVID-19. Each CDR3 is given with its conserved first and last residue. Each record gives: J gene, clone size, V gene, D gene, CDR3 DNA, CDR3 protein. D genes are given only for firm matches. Clone size appears in some rows only: once, few, many, or a class for an expanded clone.

j_call: TRBJ2-2; clone_size: NA; v_call: TRBV10-3; d_call: TRBD2; cdr3_nt: TGTGCCATCAGTGATCTGAATAGCGGGGGGGCCGGGGAGCTGTTTTTT; cdr3_aa: CAISDLNSGGAGELFF
j_call: TRBJ2-2; clone_size: NA; v_call: TRBV18; d_call: TRBD1; cdr3_nt: TGTGCCAGCTCACCACAGGGGGCCACCGGGGAGCTGTTTTTT; cdr3_aa: CASSPQGATGELFF
j_call: TRBJ2-7; clone_size: NA; v_call: TRBV6-1; d_call: TRBD1; cdr3_nt: TGTGCCAGCAGTGAGGACAGGGGGTCAAGGGAGCAGTACTTC; cdr3_aa: CASSEDRGSREQYF
j_call: TRBJ1-5; clone_size: NA; v_call: TRBV27; d_call: NA; cdr3_nt: TGTGCCAGCAGGACAGTTTTTGGCAATCAGCCCCAGCATTTT; cdr3_aa: CASRTVFGNQPQHF
j_call: TRBJ2-1; clone_size: NA; v_call: TRBV7-9; d_call: NA; cdr3_nt: TGTGCCAGCAGAACGGACTACTACAATGAGCAGTTCTTC; cdr3_aa: CASRTDYYNEQFF
j_call: TRBJ2-7; clone_size: NA; v_call: TRBV7-3; d_call: NA; cdr3_nt: TGTGCCAGCAGCTTGACTAGTTACGAGCAGTACTTC; cdr3_aa: CASSLTSYEQYF
j_call: TRBJ2-7; clone_size: few; v_call: TRBV6-2/TRBV6-3; d_call: TRBD2; cdr3_nt: TGTGCCAGCAGTTCGCGACTAGCGGGTCTCTACGAGCAGTACTTC; cdr3_aa: CASSSRLAGLYEQYF
j_call: TRBJ2-7; clone_size: NA; v_call: TRBV10-3; d_call: NA; cdr3_nt: TGTGCCATCAGTGAGTCGACCTTCCCAGGGCTATACGAGCAGTACTTC; cdr3_aa: CAISESTFPGLYEQYF
j_call: TRBJ2-5; clone_size: NA; v_call: TRBV27; d_call: NA; cdr3_nt: TGTGCCAGCAGCCCCTTTTTGTTCGGGGAGACCCAGTACTTC; cdr3_aa: CASSPFLFGETQYF
j_call: TRBJ1-2; clone_size: NA; v_call: TRBV10-3; d_call: NA; cdr3_nt: TGTGCCATCAGTGACGACAGGCTAAGCTATGGCTACACCTTC; cdr3_aa: CAISDDRLSYGYTF
j_call: TRBJ1-2; clone_size: NA; v_call: TRBV12-3/TRBV12-4; d_call: NA; cdr3_nt: TGTGCCAGCAGGACGGCGACGGGGGGCTACACCTTC; cdr3_aa: CASRTATGGYTF
j_call: TRBJ1-1; clone_size: NA; v_call: TRBV29-1; d_call: NA; cdr3_nt: TGCAGCGCGAGACAGTCCGGGACTGAAGCTTTCTTT; cdr3_aa: CSARQSGTEAFF
j_call: TRBJ2-1; clone_size: NA; v_call: TRBV9; d_call: TRBD1; cdr3_nt: TGTGCCAGCAGCGCTCAGACAGGGCCCCTTCCAAATGAGCAGTTCTTC; cdr3_aa: CASSAQTGPLPNEQFF
j_call: TRBJ1-1; clone_size: NA; v_call: TRBV29-1; d_call: NA; cdr3_nt: TGCAGCGGAGGGCTTAATAGGGCCACTGAAGCTTTCTTT; cdr3_aa: CSGGLNRATEAFF
j_call: TRBJ1-2; clone_size: once; v_call: TRBV6-5; d_call: TRBD1; cdr3_nt: TGTGCCAGCAGTTACAGGACAGGGACCTCTAACTATGGCTACACCTTC; cdr3_aa: CASSYRTGTSNYGYTF
j_call: TRBJ1-2; clone_size: NA; v_call: TRBV6-5; d_call: TRBD1; cdr3_nt: TGTGCCAGCAGCAGTACAGGGGCCGGGGACTATGGCTACACCTTC; cdr3_aa: CASSSTGAGDYGYTF
j_call: TRBJ2-3; clone_size: NA; v_call: TRBV24-1; d_call: NA; cdr3_nt: TGTGCCACCAGTGATTTCCAGAAAACAGATACGCAGTATTTT; cdr3_aa: CATSDFQKTDTQYF
j_call: TRBJ1-2; clone_size: few; v_call: TRBV5-1; d_call: TRBD1; cdr3_nt: TGCGCCAGCAGCAGAGGGCCGGGACAGCAGTATGGCTACACCTTC; cdr3_aa: CASSRGPGQQYGYTF
j_call: TRBJ2-1; clone_size: NA; v_call: TRBV5-4; d_call: NA; cdr3_nt: TGTGCCAGCAGCAAACCCGCTAGCTCCTACAATGAGCAGTTCTTC; cdr3_aa: CASSKPASSYNEQFF
j_call: TRBJ1-6; clone_size: NA; v_call: TRBV5-8; d_call: NA; cdr3_nt: TGTGCCAGCAGCTTGGTTTCAGGGTCACCCCTCCACTTT; cdr3_aa: CASSLVSGSPLHF
j_call: TRBJ1-1; clone_size: NA; v_call: TRBV27; d_call: TRBD1; cdr3_nt: TGTGCCAGCAGTTCAACCCCGGACGGGACAGCGGTTCCCCTTTTGAACACTGAAGCTTTCTTT; cdr3_aa: CASSSTPDGTAVPLLNTEAFF
j_call: TRBJ2-7; clone_size: NA; v_call: TRBV4-2; d_call: TRBD2; cdr3_nt: TGTGCCAGCAGCCAAGATATGGGAGGGAAGTACGAGCAGTACTTC; cdr3_aa: CASSQDMGGKYEQYF
j_call: TRBJ2-7; clone_size: NA; v_call: TRBV10-3; d_call: TRBD2; cdr3_nt: TGTGCCATCACCATGACTAGCGGGGGGGTCTACGAGCAGTACTTC; cdr3_aa: CAITMTSGGVYEQYF
j_call: TRBJ2-2; clone_size: NA; v_call: TRBV4-2; d_call: NA; cdr3_nt: TGTGCCAGCATGTTCCAGCGGAACACCGGGGAGCTGTTTTTT; cdr3_aa: CASMFQRNTGELFF
j_call: TRBJ1-6; clone_size: NA; v_call: TRBV19; d_call: TRBD1; cdr3_nt: TGTGCCAGTAACGAGGGACAGAATAATTCACCCCTCCACTTT; cdr3_aa: CASNEGQNNSPLHF
j_call: TRBJ1-1; clone_size: once; v_call: TRBV27; d_call: NA; cdr3_nt: TGTGCCAGCCGCCGGACAGCCACTGAAGCTTTCTTT; cdr3_aa: CASRRTATEAFF
j_call: TRBJ1-1; clone_size: NA; v_call: TRBV6-5; d_call: NA; cdr3_nt: TGTGCCAGCAGTTATCGTTCAGGGGTCAACACTGAAGCTTTCTTT; cdr3_aa: CASSYRSGVNTEAFF
j_call: TRBJ1-2; clone_size: NA; v_call: TRBV29-1; d_call: TRBD1; cdr3_nt: TGCAGCGTCCGACTAGGACAGGGGGCGAAGAGGGGCTATGGCTACACCTTC; cdr3_aa: CSVRLGQGAKRGYGYTF
j_call: TRBJ1-2; clone_size: NA; v_call: TRBV19; d_call: NA; cdr3_nt: TGTACCAGTAGTCCAGGGTTCGTTCGTGGCTACACCTTC; cdr3_aa: CTSSPGFVRGYTF
j_call: TRBJ1-1; clone_size: few; v_call: TRBV2; d_call: NA; cdr3_nt: TGTGCCCACCTACCTCACCCAGGGAATCGTGTCACTGAAGCTTTCTTT; cdr3_aa: CAHLPHPGNRVTEAFF
j_call: TRBJ2-1; clone_size: NA; v_call: TRBV27; d_call: TRBD2; cdr3_nt: TGTGCCAGCAAACTTAGACTAGCGGGAGCGGAGGAGTTCTTC; cdr3_aa: CASKLRLAGAEEFF
j_call: TRBJ1-4; clone_size: NA; v_call: TRBV7-2; d_call: NA; cdr3_nt: TGTGCCAGCAGCTTAGCGCCCGGGGTTAATGAAAAACTGTTTTTT; cdr3_aa: CASSLAPGVNEKLFF
j_call: TRBJ2-7; clone_size: NA; v_call: TRBV27; d_call: TRBD2; cdr3_nt: TGTGCCAGCAGTTCTATCAGTCGGACTAGCGGGATGTTCGAGCAGTACTTC; cdr3_aa: CASSSISRTSGMFEQYF
j_call: TRBJ1-5; clone_size: NA; v_call: TRBV30; d_call: TRBD1; cdr3_nt: TGTGCCTGGAACGACAGGGGAGGTAGTCAGCCCCAGCATTTT; cdr3_aa: CAWNDRGGSQPQHF
j_call: TRBJ1-2; clone_size: NA; v_call: TRBV7-9; d_call: NA; cdr3_nt: TGTGCCAGCAGCCAACAGTCCGGGGATTGGCATGGCTACACCTTC; cdr3_aa: CASSQQSGDWHGYTF
j_call: TRBJ2-3; clone_size: NA; v_call: TRBV27; d_call: TRBD2; cdr3_nt: TGTGCCAGCAGTTCCGGACTAGCCACAGATACGCAGTATTTT; cdr3_aa: CASSSGLATDTQYF
j_call: TRBJ1-2; clone_size: NA; v_call: TRBV19; d_call: TRBD1; cdr3_nt: TGTGCCAGTAGTACCGGACAGGGACGAAACAACTATGGCTACACCTTC; cdr3_aa: CASSTGQGRNNYGYTF
j_call: TRBJ2-5; clone_size: NA; v_call: TRBV10-3; d_call: TRBD2; cdr3_nt: TGTGCCATCAGGGGGGCTAGCGGGAAGGAAGAGACCCAGTACTTC; cdr3_aa: CAIRGASGKEETQYF
j_call: TRBJ2-1; clone_size: NA; v_call: TRBV11-2; d_call: TRBD2; cdr3_nt: TGTGCCAGCAGCTTAGAACTAGCGGGATCCTACAATGAGCAGTTCTTC; cdr3_aa: CASSLELAGSYNEQFF
j_call: TRBJ1-2; clone_size: NA; v_call: TRBV19; d_call: TRBD1; cdr3_nt: TGTGCCAGTAGTCGAGACAGGGGGTACGGCTACACCTTC; cdr3_aa: CASSRDRGYGYTF
j_call: TRBJ2-7; clone_size: NA; v_call: TRBV29-1; d_call: NA; cdr3_nt: TGCAGCGTGGGGCGGTCCGGAGTCGAGCAGTACTTC; cdr3_aa: CSVGRSGVEQYF
j_call: TRBJ1-4; clone_size: NA; v_call: TRBV6-2/TRBV6-3; d_call: NA; cdr3_nt: TGTGCCAGCAGTTACGACAGGTGGTACGAAAAACTGTTTTTT; cdr3_aa: CASSYDRWYEKLFF
j_call: TRBJ1-1; clone_size: NA; v_call: TRBV23-1; d_call: NA; cdr3_nt: TGCGCCAGCAGTCAATTAGATAATCGGGAGGGCGCTGAAGCTTTCTTT; cdr3_aa: CASSQLDNREGAEAFF
j_call: TRBJ2-7; clone_size: NA; v_call: TRBV6-2/TRBV6-3; d_call: NA; cdr3_nt: TGTGCCAGCAGTTACTCCCGGGGGACCCGGGACGGGGCCTACGAGCAGTACTTC; cdr3_aa: CASSYSRGTRDGAYEQYF
j_call: TRBJ1-4; clone_size: NA; v_call: TRBV7-2; d_call: TRBD1; cdr3_nt: TGTGCCAGCAGCTTAGTACAGGGGGCAGGGGAAAAACTGTTTTTT; cdr3_aa: CASSLVQGAGEKLFF
j_call: TRBJ2-1; clone_size: NA; v_call: TRBV5-1; d_call: TRBD2; cdr3_nt: TGCGCCAGCAGGAATAGCGGGAGCTCCTACAATGAGCAGTTCTTC; cdr3_aa: CASRNSGSSYNEQFF
j_call: TRBJ2-7; clone_size: NA; v_call: TRBV6-6; d_call: NA; cdr3_nt: TGTGCCAGCAGGCTAGCCTCCTACGAGCAGTACTTC; cdr3_aa: CASRLASYEQYF
j_call: TRBJ1-2; clone_size: NA; v_call: TRBV7-9; d_call: TRBD1; cdr3_nt: TGTGCCGTAGGGGGCTCTGGCTACACCTTC; cdr3_aa: CAVGGSGYTF
j_call: TRBJ1-2; clone_size: NA; v_call: TRBV6-5; d_call: NA; cdr3_nt: TGTGCCAGCAGCAAATGGGAACAGGGAGACTATGGCTACACCTTC; cdr3_aa: CASSKWEQGDYGYTF
j_call: TRBJ1-1; clone_size: NA; v_call: TRBV18; d_call: NA; cdr3_nt: TGTGCCAGCTCACCGTCCAGGGAAGGCACTGAAGCTTTCTTT; cdr3_aa: CASSPSREGTEAFF
j_call: TRBJ1-6; clone_size: NA; v_call: TRBV24-1; d_call: TRBD1; cdr3_nt: TGTGCCACCAGTGATTCGCCGACAGGGCGGAACTCACCCCTCCACTTT; cdr3_aa: CATSDSPTGRNSPLHF
j_call: TRBJ2-1; clone_size: NA; v_call: TRBV27; d_call: TRBD2; cdr3_nt: TGTGCCAGCAGTTTATTCGGACTAGCGGGAGGAGGCCATGAGCAGTTCTTC; cdr3_aa: CASSLFGLAGGGHEQFF
j_call: TRBJ2-1; clone_size: many; v_call: TRBV19; d_call: NA; cdr3_nt: TGTGCCAGTGACGCCGGGTCTTCCAATGAGCAGTTCTTC; cdr3_aa: CASDAGSSNEQFF
j_call: TRBJ2-7; clone_size: NA; v_call: TRBV5-5; d_call: TRBD2; cdr3_nt: TGTGCCAGCAGCTTGGCCGGGGGGAGAATCTCCTACGAGCAGTACTTC; cdr3_aa: CASSLAGGRISYEQYF
j_call: TRBJ1-1; clone_size: few; v_call: TRBV11-3; d_call: NA; cdr3_nt: TGTGCCAGCAGCTTGAGGGCGGACACTGAAGCTTTCTTT; cdr3_aa: CASSLRADTEAFF
j_call: TRBJ1-2; clone_size: NA; v_call: TRBV7-9; d_call: TRBD1; cdr3_nt: TGTGCCAGCAGCCGACAGGGGCCCCCCGGAGATAACTATGGCTACACCTTC; cdr3_aa: CASSRQGPPGDNYGYTF
j_call: TRBJ2-3; clone_size: NA; v_call: TRBV30; d_call: NA; cdr3_nt: TGTGCCAGAAGCAACACGCGGGCCCGCACAGATACGCAGTATTTT; cdr3_aa: CARSNTRARTDTQYF